Listed here are 8 T cell receptor beta chains from one sample, sequenced in a study of blood T cells in healthy people across ages. A second roughly 6 to 12 cycle PCR used barcoded and J-beta primers. Via MiXCR, TCRdb re-called the 5' RACE reads, giving one row per CDR3 protein. The table shows 1.5 million or so distinct CDR3 sequences, with 35% to 45% occurring only once. The specimen sequenced was blood. The receptors were gathered from a woman aged 18-29 years in good health.

With respect to this clonotype: An end of the junction does not agree with germline; a read error may underlie this. This chain connects TRBV29-1 to TRBJ2-7; 7 bases match TRBD1. Germline CDR1 SQVTM, CDR2 ANQGSEA. The length of the CDR3 is 15 residues. CDR3 nucleotide sequence: TGCAGCGCTGAAAGACGCGGGCAGGGGGCCTACGAGCAGTACTTC. It specifies CSAERRGQGAYEQYF.

This clonotype was observed once. The chain carries TRBV2 and TRBJ1-4; TRBD1 is a possible D gene (5 bases). Germline V gives CDR1 SNHLY, CDR2 FYNNEI. Trimming pared 8 bases from V and 0 bases from J, leaving 16 bases between. The length of the CDR3 is 16 residues. Here the CDR3 DNA reads TGTGCCAGCGGGGCGGCCCGGTTGACAACTAATGAAAAACTGTTTTTT. Residues: CASGAARLTTNEKLFF.

The chain uses TRBV10-3 and TRBJ2-1, with D possibly being TRBD1 (6 bases). The CDR3 runs to 13 residues. Germline V gene data show CDR1 as ENHRY and CDR2 as SYGVKD. V was trimmed by 6 bases and J by 13 bases, leaving 19 bases between them. The CDR3 DNA sequence: TGTGCCATCAGAGGGACATACCAAGAGACCCAGTTCTTC. Its protein is CAIRGTYQETQFF.

The J gene is TRBJ1-1, the V gene TRBV6-6, with 8 bases lining up with TRBD1. V shed 3 bases, J shed 1 base, and the junction held 7 bases outside the gene matches. The CDR3 has 16 residues. CDR1 is MNHNY, CDR2 SVGAGI, per germline (reference sequence). CDR3 loop: CASSYNPQGGNTEAFF. The DNA of the CDR3 is TGTGCCAGCAGTTATAACCCACAGGGGGGGAACACTGAAGCTTTCTTT.

This chain links TRBV3-1 with TRBJ2-1; 10 nucleotides agree with TRBD2. Trimming cost V 3 bases and J 4 bases; bases outside gene matches: 3. This CDR3 has 15 residues. Looked up from germline, CDR1 is LGHDT and CDR2 is YNNKEL (reference sequence). The CDR3 region has the DNA TGTGCCAGCAGCCATAGCGGGAGGAGATACAATGAGCAGTTCTTC. Translation gives CASSHSGRRYNEQFF.

The gene calls are TRBV20-1 and TRBJ2-5; no clear D gene. CDR3 size: 14 residues. V lost 4 bases and J 3 bases, leaving 15 bases between the germline ends. The germline gives CDR1 DFQATT, CDR2 SNEGSKA (reference sequence). The CDR3 spells CSATSEAWEETQYF. The CDR3 DNA follows: TGCAGTGCTACGAGCGAGGCTTGGGAAGAGACCCAGTACTTC.

The V call is TRBV20-1, the J call TRBJ1-1; tentative D call: TRBD1 (5 bases). The CDR3 is 13 residues long. Trimming took 5 bases from V and 2 from J, leaving 12 bases between them. From germline, CDR1 is DFQATT and CDR2 SNEGSKA (reference sequence). In DNA form, the CDR3 reads TGCAGTGCTGGGGGGGTCCCCAACACTGAAGCTTTCTTT. Protein: CSAGGVPNTEAFF.

This chain joins TRBV29-1 and TRBJ1-2, with D possibly TRBD1 on 6 matching bases. The CDR3 length is 14 residues. Trimming pared 3 bases from V and 4 bases from J, leaving 15 bases between. The germline V gene has CDR1 SQVTM and CDR2 ANQGSEA. In DNA, the CDR3 is TGCAGCGTTGACGGGACTCCGGGGGCCTATGGCTACACCTTC. Translation: CSVDGTPGAYGYTF. The full variable domain, completed using reference TRBV29-1 and TRBJ1-2, is SAVISQKPSRDICQRGTSLTIQCQVDSQVTMMFWYRQQPGQSLTLIATANQGSEATYESGFVIDKFPISRPNLTFSTLTVSNMSPEDSSIYLCSVDGTPGAYGYTFGSGTRLTVV.